The source of this TCR beta chain is a study of beta chain features in type 1 diabetes. The study, taken as a whole, reports: Type 1 diabetes patients had fewer VDJ junction insertions and more deletions. Still unanswered here is whether HLA type influences TCRB rearrangement.

As for this clone: The antigen is undetermined.

V was pared by 2 bases and J by 7 bases, with 7 bases of the junction left unmatched. The germline V gene encodes CDR1 SGHTA and CDR2 FQGNSA. The CDR3 is 15 amino acids. The authors reverse transcribed all of the isolated RNA, so sequencing captured expressed TCRB transcripts. The method was immunoSEQ multiplex PCR; TCRdb's version includes in-frame clones alone and lacks a portion of them. This sample has hundreds of thousands of clones, with approximately 10% found just once. Material: naive CD4+ T cells from blood. The rearrangement uses TRBV7-2 and TRBJ2-1; 8 nucleotides match TRBD2. The sequence derives from a woman aged 18 to 35 in good health. The CDR3: CASSLRFRGRNEQFF. CDR3 nucleotides: TGTGCCAGCAGCTTAAGGTTTCGCGGGAGGAATGAGCAGTTCTTC.